What follows is one TCR beta chain and its context. No antigen is known for it. The sample is drawn from a study of shared clonotypes between healthy human individuals. Germline values: CDR1 SNHLY, CDR2 FYNNEI. The CDR3 is 14 amino acids. V lost 3 bases and J 9 bases, leaving 17 bases between the germline ends. The study ran the assay at deep level. Per the original methods: ImmunoSEQ only sent back junction sequences with no quality scores, so filtering was done differently. Using immunoSEQ multiplex PCR, the repertoire was profiled, and TCRdb retains in-frame clones only, with some absent. That table is the source of V, J and clone size, and D and trimming were worked out from the DNA. This sample has hundreds of thousands of clones, with over 65% found just once. Broader study findings: For sorted subsets, rarefaction showed incomplete sequencing despite large depth. Relative to their counterparts shared across all four donors, non-shared clonotypes exhibited diminished generation probabilities.

This receptor was taken from a woman younger than 45 in good health. The chain employs TRBV2 and TRBJ1-1, with a weak D call TRBD1 (5 bases). The specimen sequenced was memory CD4+ T cells sorted from blood. Specified subset: CD45RA-negative fraction. The CDR3 DNA reads as TGTGCCAGCAGTGAGCTCGGGGGGGTACTAAAAGCTTTCTTT. It codes for CASSELGGVLKAFF.